This T cell receptor (beta chain) stems from a study of OX40 agonist ivuxolimab in advanced cancers. Study background: The drug used for patients, ivuxolimab, was an agonistic anti-OX40 (CD134) antibody. Subjects had a mean age of around 60 years, with a range of about 20 to 85; around 80% were male. Whole-study findings and limits: Low normalized clonal expansion also occurred in some nonresponding patients. Patients who responded partially at 0.1-3.0 mg/kg showed clonal expansion ranking among the lowest.

For this clone: Its specificity is unknown.

Generated by immunoSEQ multiplex PCR, the TCRdb table keeps only in-frame clones and is missing some. There are about 47,000 clones in the sample; 88% occur only once, and roughly 7.8% lies in the top ten. The sequencing used CD4+ or CD8+ T cells sorted from blood, collected in a trial of the OX40 agonist ivuxolimab. The receptor was isolated from an adult with an advanced solid tumor such as melanoma, head and neck, liver or kidney cancer.

CDR3 sequence (DNA): TGTGCCAGCAGCTTAGTCAGGGCTGGAAACACCATATATTTT. Its protein is CASSLVRAGNTIYF. J is TRBJ1-3 and V is TRBV7-2; TRBD1 is a possible D gene (5 bases). The CDR3 has 14 residues. CDR1 and CDR2 (germline): SGHTA, FQGNSA. The germline V and J ends were trimmed by 1 base and 2 bases, with 6 bases remaining between them.